The rows below give T cell receptor beta chains drawn from one sample of a study of Ad26.COV2.S vaccination and SARS-CoV-2 variants. Profiled with immunoSEQ multiplex PCR; TCRdb holds only in-frame clones, not every one. Of a few hundred thousand clones listed, over 75% were seen once; the top ten hold 3.4%. The starting material was peripheral blood, obtained in a trial of Ad26.COV2.S vaccine versus placebo. The receptors stem from a person between 18 and 65 years old who received the Ad26.COV2.S COVID-19 vaccine or a placebo. CDR3s include the opening cysteine and the closing phenylalanine or tryptophan. Fields, in order: D gene, V gene, J gene, clone size, CDR3 DNA, CDR3 protein. D genes are given only for firm matches. Clone size, where shown, is once, few, many, or a class for clones that have expanded.

d_call: TRBD2
v_call: TRBV5-1
j_call: TRBJ2-3
clone_size: .
cdr3_nt: TGCGCCAGCAGCTTGACTAGCGGGGGGGCGAGAGATACGCAGTATTTT
cdr3_aa: CASSLTSGGARDTQYF

d_call: TRBD1
v_call: TRBV9
j_call: TRBJ1-2
clone_size: .
cdr3_nt: TGTGCCAGCAGCTCACCGGGACAGGGCCGGTATGGCTACACCTTC
cdr3_aa: CASSSPGQGRYGYTF

d_call: .
v_call: TRBV10-3
j_call: TRBJ1-1
clone_size: few
cdr3_nt: TGTGCCATCAGCCCCACAGCGAACACTGAAGCTTTCTTT
cdr3_aa: CAISPTANTEAFF

d_call: TRBD1
v_call: TRBV30
j_call: TRBJ1-5
clone_size: few
cdr3_nt: TGTGCCTGGACCAAGCAAGTGGCAGGGGGCTTGGGTCAGCCCCAGCATTTT
cdr3_aa: CAWTKQVAGGLGQPQHF

d_call: TRBD2
v_call: TRBV5-1
j_call: TRBJ2-1
clone_size: .
cdr3_nt: TGCGCCAGCAGCTTGGGAGCGGGGGCCTACAATGAGCAGTTCTTC
cdr3_aa: CASSLGAGAYNEQFF

d_call: .
v_call: TRBV3-1/TRBV3-2
j_call: TRBJ1-2
clone_size: .
cdr3_nt: TGTGCCAGCAGCCAAGAGTGGGGGGGGAAAAACTATGGCTACACCTTC
cdr3_aa: CASSQEWGGKNYGYTF

d_call: .
v_call: TRBV19
j_call: TRBJ1-5
clone_size: .
cdr3_nt: TGTGCCAGTAGTATAAAGGGAGGCGGGGGTTGGCAGCCCCAGCATTTT
cdr3_aa: CASSIKGGGGWQPQHF

d_call: .
v_call: TRBV21-1
j_call: TRBJ1-2
clone_size: .
cdr3_nt: TGTGCCAGCAGCAAAGGTATGTGGGTTGAGGGCGGCTACACCTTC
cdr3_aa: CASSKGMWVEGGYTF

d_call: .
v_call: TRBV4-1
j_call: TRBJ1-5
clone_size: .
cdr3_nt: TGCGCCAGCAGCCCTGACAGATATAGCAATCAGCCCCAGCATTTT
cdr3_aa: CASSPDRYSNQPQHF

d_call: TRBD1
v_call: TRBV6-2/TRBV6-3
j_call: TRBJ1-2
clone_size: .
cdr3_nt: TGTGCCAGCAGTTCCGTGGGATTAGGGGGCGACTATGGCTACACCTTC
cdr3_aa: CASSSVGLGGDYGYTF

d_call: .
v_call: TRBV7-9
j_call: TRBJ1-2
clone_size: .
cdr3_nt: TGTGCCAGCAGCTCTGCAGGATCCCCCTATGGCTACACCTTC
cdr3_aa: CASSSAGSPYGYTF

d_call: TRBD2
v_call: TRBV5-5
j_call: TRBJ2-5
clone_size: once
cdr3_nt: TGTGCCAGCAGCTCGCTTAGCGGGACACAAGAGACCCAGTACTTC
cdr3_aa: CASSSLSGTQETQYF

d_call: .
v_call: TRBV9
j_call: TRBJ2-3
clone_size: .
cdr3_nt: TGTGCCAGCAGCGTAGGGAGTTCTCGGACAGATACGCAGTATTTT
cdr3_aa: CASSVGSSRTDTQYF

d_call: TRBD2
v_call: TRBV9
j_call: TRBJ2-5
clone_size: .
cdr3_nt: TGTGCCAGCAGCGTTAGCGGGGGGGGCCTGGAGACCCAGTACTTC
cdr3_aa: CASSVSGGGLETQYF

d_call: .
v_call: TRBV7-8
j_call: TRBJ1-1
clone_size: .
cdr3_nt: TGTGCCAGCAGCTGGGGTAGGGGTGACACTGAAGCTTTCTTT
cdr3_aa: CASSWGRGDTEAFF

d_call: .
v_call: TRBV30
j_call: TRBJ2-7
clone_size: .
cdr3_nt: TGTGCCTGGAGTTTTGGCGACTCCTACGAGCAGTACTTC
cdr3_aa: CAWSFGDSYEQYF